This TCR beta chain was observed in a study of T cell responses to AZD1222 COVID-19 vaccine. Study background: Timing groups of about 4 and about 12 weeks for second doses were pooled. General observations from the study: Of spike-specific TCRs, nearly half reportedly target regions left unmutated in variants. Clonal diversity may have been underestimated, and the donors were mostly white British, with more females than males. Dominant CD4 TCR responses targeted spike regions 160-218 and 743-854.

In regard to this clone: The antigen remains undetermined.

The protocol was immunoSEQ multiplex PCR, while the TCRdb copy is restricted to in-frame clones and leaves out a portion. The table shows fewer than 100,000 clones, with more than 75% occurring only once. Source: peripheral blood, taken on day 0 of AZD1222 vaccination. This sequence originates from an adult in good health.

CDR3 nucleotide sequence: TGTGCCAGTAGCATGGGGCAGGGCGTCTCAGATACGCAGTATTTT. As protein: CASSMGQGVSDTQYF. This chain joins TRBV19 and TRBJ2-3; a weak D match, TRBD1 (5 bases). Germline-derived CDR1 and CDR2 are LNHDA and SQIVND (reference sequence). The CDR3 is 15 residues long. V lost 6 bases and J lost 4, with 17 bases in between.